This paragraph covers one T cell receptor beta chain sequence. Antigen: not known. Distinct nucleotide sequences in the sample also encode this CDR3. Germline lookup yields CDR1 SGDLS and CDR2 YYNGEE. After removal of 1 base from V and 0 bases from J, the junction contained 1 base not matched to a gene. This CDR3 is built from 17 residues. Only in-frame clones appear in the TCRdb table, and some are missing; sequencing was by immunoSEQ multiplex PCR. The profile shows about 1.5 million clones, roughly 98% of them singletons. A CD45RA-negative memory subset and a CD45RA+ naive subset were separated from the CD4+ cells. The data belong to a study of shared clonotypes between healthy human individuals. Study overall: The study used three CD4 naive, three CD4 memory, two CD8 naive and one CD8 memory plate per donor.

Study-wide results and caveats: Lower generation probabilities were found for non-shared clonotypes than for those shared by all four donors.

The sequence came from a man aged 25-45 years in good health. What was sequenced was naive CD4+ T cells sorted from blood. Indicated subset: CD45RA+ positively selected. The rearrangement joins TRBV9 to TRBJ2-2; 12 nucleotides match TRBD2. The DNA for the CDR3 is TGTGCCAGCAGCGTAACTAGCGGGAGGTCGAACACCGGGGAGCTGTTTTTT. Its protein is CASSVTSGRSNTGELFF. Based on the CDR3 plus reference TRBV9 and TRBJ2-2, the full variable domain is DSGVTQTPKHLITATGQRVTLRCSPRSGDLSVYWYQQSLDQGLQFLIQYYNGEERAKGNILERFSAQQFPDLHSELNLSSLELGDSALYFCASSVTSGRSNTGELFFGEGSRLTVL.